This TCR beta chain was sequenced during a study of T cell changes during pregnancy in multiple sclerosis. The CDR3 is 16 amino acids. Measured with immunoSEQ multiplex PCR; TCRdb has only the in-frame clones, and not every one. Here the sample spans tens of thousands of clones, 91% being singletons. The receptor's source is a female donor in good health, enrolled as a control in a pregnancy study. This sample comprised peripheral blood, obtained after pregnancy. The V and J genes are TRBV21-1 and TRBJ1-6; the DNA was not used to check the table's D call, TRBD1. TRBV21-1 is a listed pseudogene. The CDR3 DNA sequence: TGTGCCAGCAGCAATCGGACAGGGAGTTGTAATTCACCCCTCCACTTT. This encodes CASSNRTGSCNSPLHF.